This T cell receptor beta chain is from a study of radiotherapy plus CTLA-4 blockade in lung cancer. Profiling relied on immunoSEQ multiplex PCR, and the TCRdb table lists in-frame clones only, not all of them. The sample shows approximately 65,000 clones, about 72% of them seen only once. The CDR3 has 16 residues. J was trimmed by 6 bases and V by 0 bases; bases with no gene match: 10. The germline CDR1 and CDR2 sequences are LGHNA and YSLEER. The sequencing used peripheral blood, collected from a patient treated with radiotherapy plus ipilimumab. The chain links TRBV4-3 to TRBJ1-2, with TRBD1 matching over 7 bases. This sequence was found in a human donor with non-small cell lung cancer who had a complete response to radiotherapy plus ipilimumab. CDR3 amino acids: CASSQDFDRANHGYTF. The CDR3 region has the DNA TGCGCCAGCAGCCAAGACTTCGACAGGGCGAATCATGGCTACACCTTC.